The 5 T cell receptor beta chains below come from one sample, sequenced in a study of regulatory T cells in long-lasting Graves disease. Combining iRepertoire HTBI primers with Arm-PCR of CDR3 regions, the authors built TCR beta libraries. Via MiXCR, TCRdb re-called the multiplex PCR reads, giving one row per CDR3 protein. Of some 240,000 distinct CDR3 sequences listed, approximately 18% are singletons. Time point described: newly diagnosed GD, antithyroid drugs for less than 3 months. PBMC-extracted RNA yielded the TCR library. The data were also submitted as part of a second study, on T cells in Graves' hyperthyroidism and ophthalmopathy.

Specimen: peripheral blood mononuclear cells (PBMCs), collected at new diagnosis, from a patient treated with antithyroid drugs. The receptors were gathered from a woman in her thirties with Graves disease.

This clonotype was recorded many times. Mismatch with germline at one junction end may stem from a read error. V usage is TRBV2 and J usage is TRBJ2-7, with D maybe TRBD2 (5 bases). CDR3 length: 13 amino acids. Per germline, CDR1 SNHLY and CDR2 FYNNEI. The DNA of the CDR3 is TGTGCCGGCAGTGATATACGGGGTGTCGAGCAGTACTTC. It specifies CAGSDIRGVEQYF.

This clonotype was seen at least ten times. The genes are TRBV20-1 and TRBJ2-3, with a weak D call TRBD1 (5 bases). CDR3 length: 12 amino acids. The germline V gene has CDR1 DFQATT and CDR2 SNEGSKA (reference sequence). V was pared by 2 bases and J by 6 bases, with 9 bases between. The CDR3 coding sequence is TGCAGTGCTAGACAGGGTGGTGATACGCAGTATTTT. Residues: CSARQGGDTQYF.

Many counts were recorded for this clonotype. J is TRBJ1-1 and V is TRBV18; no definite D call. V lost 4 bases to trimming and J lost 4 bases, with 13 bases between them. Germline V lookup: CDR1 KGHSH, CDR2 LQKENI. CDR3 length equals 14 residues. The CDR3, as DNA: TGTGCCAGCTCACTTCTGGACCGAGGCACTGAAGCTTTCTTT. It codes for CASSLLDRGTEAFF. Looking up the rest from reference TRBV18 and TRBJ1-1 gives the full variable domain: NAGVMQNPRHLVRRRGQEARLRCSPMKGHSHVYWYRQLPEEGLKFMVYLQKENIIDESGMPKERFSAEFPKEGPSILRIQQVVRGDSAAYFCASSLLDRGTEAFFGQGTRLTVV.

This clonotype was seen at least ten times. CDR3 in amino acids: CASRTGSPYGYTF. The CDR3 region has the DNA TGTGCCAGCAGAACAGGGTCCCCCTATGGCTACACCTTC. The rearrangement links TRBV28 to TRBJ1-2, with a weak D call TRBD1 (6 bases). The CDR3 covers 13 residues. V was pared by 6 bases and J by 4 bases, with 12 bases between. Germline V gene lookup returns CDR1 MDHEN and CDR2 SYDVKM.

The CDR3 reads CASSKPRDPSYEQYF. The CDR3 coding sequence is TGTGCCAGCAGTAAACCCCGGGACCCCTCCTACGAGCAGTACTTC. This rearrangement joins TRBV28 to TRBJ2-7, with D perhaps TRBD1 or TRBD2 (5 bases each). This CDR3 spans 15 amino acids. The germline gives CDR1 MDHEN, CDR2 SYDVKM. Trimming removed 5 bases from V and 0 bases from J, with 14 bases in between.